This T cell receptor beta chain was recorded in a study of control samples from healthy donors and cancer patients. Trimming stripped 5 bases from V and 10 bases from J, with 15 bases between. Germline CDR1 MNHEY, CDR2 SMNVEV (reference sequence). The length of the CDR3 is 13 residues. The table came from immunoSEQ multiplex PCR; TCRdb's copy has only in-frame clones and leaves some out. The sample has about 160,000 clones, roughly 95% seen once. The sequenced sample was blood. The chain uses TRBV27 and TRBJ2-1; D remains ambiguous. The source is a woman in her twenties or thirties in good health. As DNA, the CDR3 is TGTGCCAGCAGTCCGACCGAGGTTTTCGAGCAGTTCTTC. Protein sequence: CASSPTEVFEQFF.